The 28 T cell receptor beta chains reported below all come from one sample, sequenced in a study of graft-versus-host responses after intestinal transplantation. Once graft tissue had been processed, intraepithelial and lamina propria lymphocytes were released. Clones were sequenced by immunoSEQ multiplex PCR, and TCRdb holds only the in-frame ones, with some missing. The sample records approximately 17,000 clones, around 83% being singletons. The specimen comprised ileum tissue, sampled approximately 590 days after intestinal transplantation. The source of these receptors is a human patient who received an intestinal transplant, so some T cells may come from the graft donor.

This chain uses TRBV19 with TRBJ1-2; a weak D match, TRBD1 (5 bases). The CDR3 has 12 amino acids. Germline V gives CDR1 LNHDA, CDR2 SQIVND (reference sequence). V shed 2 bases and J shed 10 bases, with 11 bases lying between them. CDR3 protein: CASSIRQGVYTF. The CDR3 DNA sequence: TGTGCCAGTAGTATACGACAAGGGGTCTACACCTTC.

This clone was found once. The gene calls are TRBV2 and TRBJ2-3, with D unresolved. V was clipped by 6 bases and J by 2 bases, with 12 bases between them. The CDR3 runs to 14 residues. Germline lookup yields CDR1 SNHLY and CDR2 FYNNEI. CDR3 bases: TGTGCCAGCAGCCAACTAATCCCCACAGATACGCAGTATTTT. Its translation is CASSQLIPTDTQYF.

This clone was seen only once. The rearrangement uses TRBV9 and TRBJ1-2; 8 positions match TRBD1. The germline V gene encodes CDR1 SGDLS and CDR2 YYNGEE. The V segment lost 2 bases and the J segment 4 bases; nucleotides outside the gene matches: 4. The length of the CDR3 is 14 residues. CDR3 loop: CASSVVDRGYGYTF. CDR3 sequence (DNA): TGTGCCAGCAGCGTCGTTGACAGGGGCTATGGCTACACCTTC.

The CDR3 here is CATSRDRPDRRENTIYF. DNA of the CDR3: TGTGCCACCAGCAGAGATCGGCCCGACCGCAGAGAAAACACCATATATTTT. V is TRBV15 and J is TRBJ1-3; D unclear. With 0 bases removed from V and 6 bases from J, the gap between germline ends came to 18 bases. CDR3 length: 17 residues. CDR1 and CDR2 (germline): LNHNV, YYDKDF (reference sequence).

This clone has only one observation. This chain links TRBV4-1 with TRBJ1-5; tentative D call: TRBD1 (5 bases). Looked up from germline, CDR1 is MGHRA and CDR2 is YSYEKL. Trimming took 3 bases from V and 3 from J, leaving 12 bases between them. This CDR3 is 15 amino acids long. The DNA of the CDR3 is TGCGCCAGCAGCCAGGGGCCAGGCCCCAATCAGCCCCAGCATTTT. It specifies CASSQGPGPNQPQHF.

About this clone itself: The sample has other DNA sequences that encode this CDR3 too. The V gene is TRBV11-2, the J gene TRBJ2-2; 11 nucleotides line up with TRBD2. Germline-derived CDR1 and CDR2 are SGHAT and FQNNGV. This CDR3 is 15 amino acids long. The ends lost 7 bases at V and 5 bases at J; junction bases unmatched: 6. The CDR3 here is CASTTSGGRTGELFF. Here the CDR3 DNA reads TGTGCCAGCACCACTAGCGGGGGTAGGACCGGGGAGCTGTTTTTT.

The J gene is TRBJ2-1, the V gene TRBV5-6, with no clear D. CDR1 and CDR2 (germline): SGHDT, YYEEEE. Trimming removed 3 bases at V and 4 bases at J, with 8 bases between. This CDR3 is built from 13 residues. CDR3 coding DNA: TGTGCCAGCAGCTCTAAGGGATACAATGAGCAGTTCTTC. Protein product: CASSSKGYNEQFF.

The chain joins TRBV5-1 to TRBJ2-3, with 7 bases identical to TRBD1. Per the germline V gene, CDR1 is SGHRS and CDR2 is YFSETQ. V shed 6 bases, J shed 0 bases, and the junction held 10 bases outside the gene matches. The CDR3 runs to 16 residues. The CDR3 protein is CASTRTGAHSTDTQYF. The CDR3 region has the DNA TGCGCCAGCACCCGGACAGGAGCCCATAGCACAGATACGCAGTATTTT.

The chain carries TRBV5-1 and TRBJ2-2; 7 bases map to TRBD1. The CDR3 extends over 11 amino acids. In germline, CDR1 is SGHRS, CDR2 YFSETQ. Trimming at V came to 7 bases and at J to 7 bases, leaving 1 base not matched to a gene. CDR3: CASRTGGELFF. In DNA form, the CDR3 reads TGCGCCAGCCGGACAGGCGGGGAGCTGTTTTTT. The whole variable domain, remainder taken from reference TRBV5-1 and TRBJ2-2, is KAGVTQTPRYLIKTRGQQVTLSCSPISGHRSVSWYQQTPGQGLQFLFEYFSETQRNKGNFPGRFSGRQFSNSRSEMNVSTLELGDSALYLCASRTGGELFFGEGSRLTVL.

This clone was detected only once. The chain couples TRBV25-1 to TRBJ1-1; D remains unclear. The CDR3 is 14 amino acids. In germline, CDR1 is MGHDK, CDR2 SYGVNS. V was shortened by 0 bases and J by 4 bases, with 9 bases between the two germline ends. CDR3 sequence reads: CASSEYGSRTEAFF. CDR3 nucleotide sequence: TGTGCCAGCAGTGAATACGGGTCCCGCACTGAAGCTTTCTTT.

The rearrangement uses TRBV27 and TRBJ2-7; tentatively, D is TRBD1 (6 bases). Germline V gives CDR1 MNHEY, CDR2 SMNVEV (reference sequence). The CDR3 is made up of 14 amino acids. Trimming shortened V by 5 bases and J by 4 bases, and 15 bases separated the two germline ends. The CDR3 region is CASSPGTNSYEQYF. The CDR3 DNA sequence: TGTGCCAGCAGTCCCGGGACAAATAGTTACGAGCAGTACTTC.

This clone has just one count. The chain has TRBV10-3 and TRBJ1-1; maybe TRBD1 (5 bases). The germline V and J ends were trimmed by 1 base and 7 bases, with 16 bases remaining between them. CDR3 length: 15 amino acids. The germline V gene encodes CDR1 ENHRY and CDR2 SYGVKD. CDR3 residues: CAISELGTGPSEAFF. In nucleotides, the CDR3 is TGTGCCATCAGTGAGTTGGGAACGGGGCCCAGTGAAGCTTTCTTT.

The chain joins TRBV7-2 to TRBJ2-5, with D maybe TRBD2 (6 bases). V was shortened by 5 bases and J by 1 base, with 11 bases between the two germline ends. The CDR3 spans 14 residues. Per the germline V gene, CDR1 is SGHTA and CDR2 is FQGNSA. CDR3 nucleotides: TGTGCCAGCAGCAATCGGGGGACCCAAGAGACCCAGTACTTC. This translates into CASSNRGTQETQYF.

This rearrangement joins TRBV4-3 to TRBJ1-5, with D possibly TRBD1 on 6 matching bases. The germline V gene has CDR1 LGHNA and CDR2 YSLEER. V gave up 6 bases and J gave up 5 bases, with 14 bases separating them. The length of the CDR3 is 14 residues. CDR3 loop: CASSHRVLHQPQHF. The CDR3 nucleotides read TGCGCCAGCAGTCACAGGGTTTTGCATCAGCCCCAGCATTTT.

The chain joins TRBV9 to TRBJ2-5, with 11 positions matching TRBD2. The germline V gene has CDR1 SGDLS and CDR2 YYNGEE. V lost 0 bases, J lost 2 bases, and 6 bases stayed unmatched. CDR3 length equals 17 residues. The CDR3 region is CASSVGSGGVEQETQYF. The CDR3 coding sequence is TGTGCCAGCAGCGTAGGTAGCGGGGGGGTGGAGCAAGAGACCCAGTACTTC.

As for this clone: At one boundary the junction diverges from the germline segment, which might be a read error. The chain employs TRBV2 and TRBJ2-1; the D gene is possibly TRBD2 (6 bases). Germline loops: CDR1 SNHLY, CDR2 FYNNEI. The CDR3 covers 14 residues. CDR3 in amino acids: CASNPRDFLGGEVF. As DNA, the CDR3 is TGTGCCAGCAACCCGAGGGACTTCTTGGGTGGCGAGGTCTTC.

CDR3 sequence: CASSRGRNQETQYF. For the CDR3, the DNA is TGTGCCAGTAGTAGAGGACGGAATCAAGAGACCCAGTACTTC. This sequence joins TRBV19 and TRBJ2-5; no firm D call. CDR1 and CDR2 (germline): LNHDA, SQIVND (reference sequence). The CDR3 runs 14 residues. V was clipped by 4 bases and J by 2 bases, with 11 bases between them.

The chain links TRBV4-1 to TRBJ2-7, with D possibly being TRBD2 (6 bases). Germline CDR1 is MGHRA and CDR2 is YSYEKL. The V and J ends lost 2 bases and 1 base respectively, with 15 bases between them. This CDR3 is built from 16 residues. CDR3 region: CASSQTRDGGSYEQYF. The CDR3 DNA reads TGCGCCAGCAGCCAAACCCGGGACGGGGGTTCCTACGAGCAGTACTTC.

The chain has TRBV25-1 and TRBJ1-3; D remains unclear. The CDR3 sequence is 15 residues long. Per the germline V gene, CDR1 is MGHDK and CDR2 is SYGVNS. V lost 6 bases to trimming and J lost 2 bases, with 14 bases between them. The CDR3 coding sequence is TGTGCCAGCAGCGACGCCGTGGGTGCTGGAAACACCATATATTTT. Its translation: CASSDAVGAGNTIYF.

The CDR3 sequence is CASSQDRQGYHTF. DNA of the CDR3: TGTGCCAGCAGCCAAGATAGGCAGGGATATCACACCTTC. The chain joins TRBV4-2 to TRBJ1-2; a weak D match, TRBD1 (5 bases). Trimming pared 0 bases from V and 12 bases from J, leaving 14 bases between. The CDR3 consists of 13 residues. Per germline, CDR1 LGHNA and CDR2 YNFKEQ.

The J gene is TRBJ1-4, the V gene TRBV6-4, with D unclear. The CDR3 has 14 residues. With 5 bases removed from V and 7 bases from J, the gap between germline ends came to 14 bases. Germline V gene sequence: CDR1 MRHNA, CDR2 SNTAGT. The CDR3 DNA reads as TGTGCCAGCAGTTTCCAGGCGGGCTCTGAAAAACTGTTTTTT. It translates to CASSFQAGSEKLFF.

The CDR3 protein is CASSLSGAKETQYF. The CDR3 bases are TGTGCCAGCAGCTTGTCTGGGGCGAAAGAGACCCAGTACTTC. The V and J genes are TRBV5-4 and TRBJ2-5, with D tentatively TRBD1 (5 bases). CDR3 size: 14 residues. Germline V lookup: CDR1 SGHNT, CDR2 YYREEE (reference sequence). V dropped 1 base and J dropped 3 bases, with 10 bases sitting between them.

The chain combines TRBV10-3 with TRBJ2-5; no definite D call. The germline V and J ends were trimmed by 11 bases and 4 bases, with 11 bases remaining between them. Germline CDR1 is ENHRY and CDR2 is SYGVKD. CDR3 length equals 11 residues. As DNA, the CDR3 is TGTGCCGTCGCTTTCGGAGAGACCCAGTACTTC. It yields the protein CAVAFGETQYF.

CDR3 sequence: CASSLGSSSGANVLTF. CDR3 nucleotides: TGCGCCAGCAGCTTGGGCAGTTCCTCTGGGGCCAACGTCCTGACTTTC. This sequence joins TRBV5-1 and TRBJ2-6, with D hard to call. The CDR3 runs 16 residues. V was shortened by 0 bases and J by 0 bases, with 7 bases between the two germline ends. Per germline, CDR1 SGHRS and CDR2 YFSETQ.

This chain joins TRBV7-9 and TRBJ1-6; 8 bases are shared with TRBD1. Trimming took 4 bases from V and 0 from J; bases not matched to a gene: 8. CDR1 is SEHNR and CDR2 is FQNEAQ in the germline V gene (reference sequence). The CDR3 is made up of 18 amino acids. Here the CDR3 reads CASSSPGQESSYNSPLHF. CDR3 DNA sequence: TGTGCCAGCAGCTCGCCGGGACAGGAAAGCTCCTATAATTCACCCCTCCACTTT.

V is TRBV7-8 and J is TRBJ1-2, with no clear D. CDR3 length: 15 amino acids. Looked up from germline, CDR1 is SGHVS and CDR2 is FQNEAQ. Trimming removed 2 bases at V and 1 base at J, with 11 bases between. The CDR3 sequence: CASSLRAQYNYGYTF. DNA of the CDR3: TGTGCCAGCAGCTTACGGGCTCAGTATAACTATGGCTACACCTTC. The whole variable domain, filled in from reference TRBV7-8 and TRBJ1-2, reads GAGVSQSPRYKVAKRGQDVALRCDPISGHVSLFWYQQALGQGPEFLTYFQNEAQLDKSGLPSDRFFAERPEGSVSTLKIQRTQQEDSAVYLCASSLRAQYNYGYTFGSGTRLTVV.

The genes are TRBV9 and TRBJ2-2; D not resolved. V lost 4 bases to trimming and J lost 5 bases, with 21 bases between them. Germline CDR1 and CDR2: SGDLS and YYNGEE. The CDR3 runs to 17 residues. The CDR3 is CASSPQDLGLRTGELFF. The DNA for the CDR3 is TGTGCCAGCAGCCCCCAGGATCTCGGCTTACGTACCGGGGAGCTGTTTTTT.

The gene calls are TRBV7-6 and TRBJ2-2; the D gene is possibly TRBD2 (7 bases). This CDR3 has 16 residues. Per germline, CDR1 SGHVS and CDR2 FNYEAQ. V shed 4 bases and J shed 0 bases, with 12 bases lying between them. As DNA, the CDR3 is TGTGCCAGCAGCTCCCGGGGGGCCGCGAACACCGGGGAGCTGTTTTTT. It yields the protein CASSSRGAANTGELFF.